One sample yielded the 12 T cell receptor beta chains listed below, sequenced in a study of early stage breast cancer tumors. Assay used: immunoSEQ multiplex PCR; TCRdb lists only in-frame clones, some missing. The sample includes tens of thousands of clones, over 80% of them seen just once. The specimen was blood. These receptors originate from a person aged 65 to 85 with breast cancer.

The chain combines TRBV19 with TRBJ1-6; TRBD1 is a possible D gene (5 bases). The germline V and J ends were trimmed by 3 bases and 14 bases, with 17 bases remaining between them. Germline CDR1 and CDR2: LNHDA and SQIVND (reference sequence). The length of the CDR3 is 14 residues. CDR3 in amino acids: CASSIQTGGRTLHF. The CDR3 DNA reads TGTGCCAGTAGTATCCAAACGGGGGGAAGGACCCTCCACTTT.

The chain uses TRBV6-6 and TRBJ2-5; 10 nucleotides align to TRBD1. The CDR3 contains 15 residues. Germline V CDR1 and CDR2: MNHNY, SVGAGI (reference sequence). V gave up 2 bases and J gave up 4 bases; unmatched junction bases: 4. CDR3 DNA: TGTGCCAGCAGTTACCTGCGACAGGGGGCAGAGACCCAGTACTTC. It yields the protein CASSYLRQGAETQYF.

The rearrangement links TRBV10-3 to TRBJ2-1; 11 bases are a match to TRBD2. Germline values: CDR1 ENHRY, CDR2 SYGVKD. Trimming took 3 bases from V and 6 from J; bases not matched to a gene: 4. There are 15 residues in the CDR3. CDR3 DNA sequence: TGTGCCATCAGTGACCACGGGACTAGCGGCAATGAGCAGTTCTTC. Protein product: CAISDHGTSGNEQFF.

The chain recombines TRBV5-1 with TRBJ2-4, with TRBD1 as a possible D gene (6 bases). V was shortened by 0 bases and J by 2 bases, with 12 bases between the two germline ends. The CDR3 spans 16 residues. CDR1 SGHRS and CDR2 YFSETQ come from the germline V gene. CDR3 sequence (DNA): TGCGCCAGCAGCTTGGAGGGACACCAAACCAAAAACATTCAGTACTTC. Translated, it gives CASSLEGHQTKNIQYF. The variable domain in full, completed from reference TRBV5-1 and TRBJ2-4, reads KAGVTQTPRYLIKTRGQQVTLSCSPISGHRSVSWYQQTPGQGLQFLFEYFSETQRNKGNFPGRFSGRQFSNSRSEMNVSTLELGDSALYLCASSLEGHQTKNIQYFGAGTRLSVL.

CDR3 bases: TGCGCCAGCAGTGAGTCGCTAGCGAACGAGCAGTACTTC. Protein sequence: CASSESLANEQYF. The chain combines TRBV10-1 with TRBJ2-7, with D perhaps matching TRBD2 (6 bases). CDR3 size: 13 residues. V dropped 0 bases and J dropped 5 bases, with 8 bases sitting between them. Germline CDR1 WNHNN, CDR2 SYGVQD (reference sequence).

The chain employs TRBV30 and TRBJ2-1; 15 positions agree with TRBD2. J was trimmed by 7 bases and V by 5 bases; bases with no gene match: 3. CDR1 is GTSNPN, CDR2 SVGIG, per germline (reference sequence). CDR3 length: 14 residues. As DNA, the CDR3 is TGTGCCTGGGGACTAGCGGGGGGGAGGAATGAGCAGTTCTTC. Translation: CAWGLAGGRNEQFF.

The table lists this clone with a count of one. This rearrangement joins TRBV7-7 to TRBJ2-3, with D maybe TRBD2 (6 bases). Germline CDR1 and CDR2: SSHAT and FNYEAQ (reference sequence). This CDR3 region has 15 residues. The V gene lost 3 bases and the J gene lost 3 bases, with 13 bases spanning the gap. The CDR3 is CASSFRDLWTDTQYF. In DNA form, the CDR3 reads TGTGCCAGCAGCTTCAGGGACTTGTGGACAGATACGCAGTATTTT.

The V and J genes are TRBV7-7 and TRBJ1-4; 7 bases are a match to TRBD1. The CDR3 extends over 14 amino acids. Losses at the gene ends were 6 bases for V and 2 bases for J; bases not matched to a gene: 3. The germline CDR1 and CDR2 sequences are SSHAT and FNYEAQ (reference sequence). As DNA, the CDR3 is TGTGCCAGCAGTCAGGACAGGACTAATGAAAAACTGTTTTTT. It specifies CASSQDRTNEKLFF.

The chain uses TRBV30 and TRBJ2-3; TRBD2 aligns across 8 bases. This CDR3 contains 15 residues. V trimming: 0 bases; J trimming: 7 bases; junction bases outside the gene matches: 9. CDR1 and CDR2 (germline): GTSNPN, SVGIG (reference sequence). The CDR3 sequence: CAWSVTAGGAYTQYF. The DNA for the CDR3 is TGTGCCTGGAGTGTAACGGCGGGGGGAGCTTATACGCAGTATTTT.

The chain has TRBV18 and TRBJ1-5; 11 bases are shared with TRBD1. The CDR3 is 17 residues long. V lost 4 bases to trimming and J lost 6 bases; unmatched junction nucleotides: 11. The germline CDR1 and CDR2 sequences are KGHSH and LQKENI. This chain's CDR3 is CASSQDRGRVGFQPQHF. CDR3 nucleotides: TGTGCCAGCTCACAGGACAGGGGGCGAGTGGGTTTTCAGCCCCAGCATTTT.

The sample holds one count of this clone. The gene calls are TRBV7-9 and TRBJ2-5; 7 bases fit TRBD1. V gave up 8 bases and J gave up 5 bases; unmatched junction bases: 5. The V gene's germline CDR1 is SEHNR and CDR2 FQNEAQ (reference sequence). This CDR3 region has 12 residues. The CDR3 nucleotides are TGTGCCAGCTTGGGACAGTCGGAGACCCAGTACTTC. Translation: CASLGQSETQYF.

The rearrangement uses TRBV5-1 and TRBJ2-3; 9 bases line up with TRBD1. This CDR3 has 15 residues. V gave up 7 bases and J gave up 3 bases; unmatched junction bases: 9. Germline CDR1 SGHRS, CDR2 YFSETQ. This chain's CDR3 is CASGPYRGRTDTQYF. The CDR3 DNA reads as TGCGCCAGCGGTCCTTACAGGGGGCGGACAGATACGCAGTATTTT.